This TCR beta chain was found in a study of blood T cell repertoires in COVID-19. The overall study: There were acute and convalescent COVID-19 samples, and they came from the United States, Italy and Spain. T cells, B-cell-depleted T cells, or PBMCs provided the cDNA or gDNA that served as material.

This CDR3 is 13 amino acids long. Unmatched junction bases numbered 8, after V lost 6 bases and J lost 8 bases. Germline V gives CDR1 SNHLY, CDR2 FYNNEI. Clinical histories supplied by participants themselves formed the basis of cohort assignment. Two negative PCRs, clearance, or symptom resolution were required of recovered Cohort 3 donors. Only in-frame clones appear in the TCRdb table, and some are missing; sequencing was by immunoSEQ multiplex PCR. The repertoire holds about 380,000 clones, with 88% as singletons. The V call is TRBV2, the J call TRBJ1-2; TRBD1 aligns across 8 bases. What was sequenced was PBMCs or T cells enriched from blood (not recorded which). The receptor comes from a woman aged 18-30 years who had recovered from COVID-19. The CDR3 here is CASSHGQGGGYTF. The CDR3 region has the DNA TGTGCCAGCAGCCACGGACAGGGAGGAGGCTACACCTTC.